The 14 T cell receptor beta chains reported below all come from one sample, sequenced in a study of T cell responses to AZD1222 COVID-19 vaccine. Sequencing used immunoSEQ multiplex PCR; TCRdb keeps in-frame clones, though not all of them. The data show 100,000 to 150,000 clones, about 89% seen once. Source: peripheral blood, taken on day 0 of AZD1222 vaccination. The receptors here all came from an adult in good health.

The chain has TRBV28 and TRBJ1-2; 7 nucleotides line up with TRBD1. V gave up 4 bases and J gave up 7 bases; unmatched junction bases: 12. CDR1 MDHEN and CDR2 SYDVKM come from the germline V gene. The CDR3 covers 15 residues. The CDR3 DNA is TGTGCCAGCAGTTCGATCGACAGGGTCGGCGCTGGCTACACCTTC. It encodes CASSSIDRVGAGYTF.

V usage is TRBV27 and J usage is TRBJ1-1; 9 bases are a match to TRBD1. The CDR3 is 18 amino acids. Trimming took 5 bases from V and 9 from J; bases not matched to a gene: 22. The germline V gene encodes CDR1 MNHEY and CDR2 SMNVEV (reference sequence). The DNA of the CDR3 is TGTGCCAGCAGTCCATATCCGTTAGCTTCCGGGACAGGGTTAAAAGCTTTCTTT. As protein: CASSPYPLASGTGLKAFF.

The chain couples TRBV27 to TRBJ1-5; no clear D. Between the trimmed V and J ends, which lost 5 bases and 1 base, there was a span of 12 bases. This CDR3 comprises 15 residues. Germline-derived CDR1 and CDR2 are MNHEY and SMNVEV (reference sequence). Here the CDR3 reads CASSLSRASNQPQHF. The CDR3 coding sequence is TGTGCCAGCAGTCTTAGCCGGGCCAGCAATCAGCCCCAGCATTTT.

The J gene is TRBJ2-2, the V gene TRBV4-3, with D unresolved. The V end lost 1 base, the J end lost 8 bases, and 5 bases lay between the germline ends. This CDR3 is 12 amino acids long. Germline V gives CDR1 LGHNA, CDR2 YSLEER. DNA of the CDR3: TGCGCCAGCAGCCAAGCCTTTGGGGAGCTGTTTTTT. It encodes CASSQAFGELFF.

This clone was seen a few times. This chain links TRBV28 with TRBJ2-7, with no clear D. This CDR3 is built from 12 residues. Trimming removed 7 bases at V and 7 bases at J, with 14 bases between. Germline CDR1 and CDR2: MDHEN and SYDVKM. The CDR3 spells CASKAAQGEQYF. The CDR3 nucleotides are TGTGCCAGCAAGGCAGCACAAGGGGAGCAGTACTTC.

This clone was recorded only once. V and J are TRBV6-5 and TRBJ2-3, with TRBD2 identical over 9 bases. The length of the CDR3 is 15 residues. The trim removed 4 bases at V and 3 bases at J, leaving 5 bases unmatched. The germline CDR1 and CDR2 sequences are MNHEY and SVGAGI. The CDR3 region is CASSSPAGGTDTQYF. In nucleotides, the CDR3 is TGTGCCAGCAGTTCCCCCGCGGGAGGGACAGATACGCAGTATTTT.

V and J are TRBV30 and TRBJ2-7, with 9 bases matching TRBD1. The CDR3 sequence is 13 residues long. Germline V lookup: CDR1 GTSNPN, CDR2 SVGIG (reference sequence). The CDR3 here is CACPGQGAYEQYF. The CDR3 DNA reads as TGTGCATGCCCGGGACAGGGCGCCTACGAGCAGTACTTC.

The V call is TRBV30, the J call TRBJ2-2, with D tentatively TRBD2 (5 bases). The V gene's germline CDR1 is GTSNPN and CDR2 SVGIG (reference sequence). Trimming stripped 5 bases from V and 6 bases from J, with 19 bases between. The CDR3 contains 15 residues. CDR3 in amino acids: CAWGPKSSMAGELFF. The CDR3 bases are TGTGCCTGGGGTCCTAAATCTAGCATGGCCGGGGAGCTGTTTTTT.

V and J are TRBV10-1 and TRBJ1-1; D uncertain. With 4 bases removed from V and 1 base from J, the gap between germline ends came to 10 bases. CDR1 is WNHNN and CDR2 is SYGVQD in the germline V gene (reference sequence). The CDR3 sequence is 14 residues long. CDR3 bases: TGCGCCAGCAGTGTGGCAGGTTCGAACACTGAAGCTTTCTTT. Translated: CASSVAGSNTEAFF.

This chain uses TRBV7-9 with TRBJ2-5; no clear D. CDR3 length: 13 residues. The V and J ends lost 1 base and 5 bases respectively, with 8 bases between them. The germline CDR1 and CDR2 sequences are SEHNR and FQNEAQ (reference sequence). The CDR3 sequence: CASSLDGVETQYF. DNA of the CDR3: TGTGCCAGCAGCTTAGATGGGGTTGAGACCCAGTACTTC. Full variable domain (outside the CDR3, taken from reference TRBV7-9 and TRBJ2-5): DTGVSQNPRHKITKRGQNVTFRCDPISEHNRLYWYRQTLGQGPEFLTYFQNEAQLEKSRLLSDRFSAERPKGSFSTLEIQRTEQGDSAMYLCASSLDGVETQYFGPGTRLLVL.

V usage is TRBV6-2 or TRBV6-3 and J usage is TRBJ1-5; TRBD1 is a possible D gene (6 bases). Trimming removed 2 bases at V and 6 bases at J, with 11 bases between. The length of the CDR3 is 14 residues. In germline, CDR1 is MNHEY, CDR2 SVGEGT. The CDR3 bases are TGTGCCAGCAGTTACGTCTCGGGGGCTCAGCCCCAGCATTTT. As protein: CASSYVSGAQPQHF.

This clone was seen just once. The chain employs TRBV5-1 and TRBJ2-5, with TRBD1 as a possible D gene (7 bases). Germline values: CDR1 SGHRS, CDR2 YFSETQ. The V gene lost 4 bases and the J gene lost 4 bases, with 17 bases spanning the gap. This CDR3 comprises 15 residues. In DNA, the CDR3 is TGCGCCAGCAGCGCGGGGACAGCCGCTGGAGAGACCCAGTACTTC. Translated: CASSAGTAAGETQYF.

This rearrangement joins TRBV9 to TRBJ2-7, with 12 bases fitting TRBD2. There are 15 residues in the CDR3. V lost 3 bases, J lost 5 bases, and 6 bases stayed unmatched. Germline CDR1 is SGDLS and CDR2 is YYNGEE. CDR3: CASSARTSGIHEQYF. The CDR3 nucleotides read TGTGCCAGCAGCGCCCGGACTAGCGGGATCCACGAGCAGTACTTC.

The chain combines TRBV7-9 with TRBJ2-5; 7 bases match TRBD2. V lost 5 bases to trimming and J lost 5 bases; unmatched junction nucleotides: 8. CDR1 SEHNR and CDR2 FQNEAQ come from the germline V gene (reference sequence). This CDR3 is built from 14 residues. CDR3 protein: CASSKRQGGETQYF. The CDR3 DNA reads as TGTGCCAGCAGCAAAAGGCAGGGAGGGGAGACCCAGTACTTC.